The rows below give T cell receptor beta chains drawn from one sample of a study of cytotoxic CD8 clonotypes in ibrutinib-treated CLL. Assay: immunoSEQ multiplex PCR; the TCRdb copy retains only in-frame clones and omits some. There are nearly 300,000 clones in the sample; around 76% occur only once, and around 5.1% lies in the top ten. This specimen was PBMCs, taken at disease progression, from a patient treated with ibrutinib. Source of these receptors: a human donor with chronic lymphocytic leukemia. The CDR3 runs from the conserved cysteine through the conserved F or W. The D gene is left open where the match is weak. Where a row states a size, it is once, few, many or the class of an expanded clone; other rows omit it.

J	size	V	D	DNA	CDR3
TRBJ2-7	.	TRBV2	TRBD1	TGTGCCAGCAGATCGACAGGGGGGCACGAGCAGTACTTC	CASRSTGGHEQYF
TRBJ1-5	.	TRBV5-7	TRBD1	TGTGCCAGCAGCACGAGACAGGGGAATCAGCCCCAGCATTTT	CASSTRQGNQPQHF
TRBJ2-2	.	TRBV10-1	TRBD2	TGCGCCAGCTCAGCCACTGGACTAGCGGGAGGGCCCACCGGGGAGCTGTTTTTT	CASSATGLAGGPTGELFF
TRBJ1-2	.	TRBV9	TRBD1	TGTGCCAGCAAAGCGACAGGGACGGACTATGGCTACACCTTC	CASKATGTDYGYTF
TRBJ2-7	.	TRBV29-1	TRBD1	TGCAGCGTTACTGGACAGGGGGCTGGGGGGGAGCAGTACTTC	CSVTGQGAGGEQYF
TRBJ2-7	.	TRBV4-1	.	TGCGCCAGCAGCCTCGGGCCCCTTTCCTACGAGCAGTACTTC	CASSLGPLSYEQYF
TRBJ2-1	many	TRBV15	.	TGTGCCACCAGCAGGGGCTACAATGAGCAGTTCTTC	CATSRGYNEQFF
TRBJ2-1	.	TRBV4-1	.	TGCGCCAGCAGCCAGGAGGGGGTACGGCAGTTCTTC	CASSQEGVRQFF
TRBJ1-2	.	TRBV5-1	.	TGCGCCAGCAGCTCCATTGGGGTCATCGGATATGGCTACACCTTC	CASSSIGVIGYGYTF
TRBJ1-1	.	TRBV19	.	TGTGCCAGTAGTATAGAGGCCACTTTAACTCCCGAAGCTTTCTTT	CASSIEATLTPEAFF
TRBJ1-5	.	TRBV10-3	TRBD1	TGTGCCATCAGTGAGTCGCCCGGACAGGGAAATCAGCCCCAGCATTTT	CAISESPGQGNQPQHF
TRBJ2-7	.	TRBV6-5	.	TGTGCCAGCAGTTTTGGCCAGGGTCTTGGCGAGCAGTACTTC	CASSFGQGLGEQYF
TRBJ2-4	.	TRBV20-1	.	TGCAGTGCTGTTCCCAAAAACATTCAGTACTTC	CSAVPKNIQYF
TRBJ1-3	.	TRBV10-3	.	TGTGCCATCAGTCCAGGGGAGGGAAACACCATATATTTT	CAISPGEGNTIYF
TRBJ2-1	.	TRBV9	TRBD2	TGTGCCAGCAGCGGACTAGCGGGAGTTATGGATGAGCAGTTCTTC	CASSGLAGVMDEQFF
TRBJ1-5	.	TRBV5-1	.	TGCGCCAGCAGCTTGGACAGCGGATTCAATCAGCCCCAGCATTTT	CASSLDSGFNQPQHF
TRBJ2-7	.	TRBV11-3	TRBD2	TGTGCCAGCAGCTTACGAGGACTAGCCGGCGAGCAGTACTTC	CASSLRGLAGEQYF
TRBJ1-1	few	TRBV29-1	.	TGCAGCGTTCTCGGTAGCGAAAACACTGAAGCTTTCTTT	CSVLGSENTEAFF
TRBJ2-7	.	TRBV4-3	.	TGCGCCAGCAGCCAAGCCCTCGGGAGTACGGGCTACGAGCAGTACTTC	CASSQALGSTGYEQYF
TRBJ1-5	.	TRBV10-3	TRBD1	TGTGCCATCAGTGAAATCCAGGGGGCCGATCAGCCCCAGCATTTT	CAISEIQGADQPQHF
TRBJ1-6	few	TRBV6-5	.	TGTGCCAGCAGTTACAGACAGGAGGCCCATTCACCCCTCCACTTT	CASSYRQEAHSPLHF
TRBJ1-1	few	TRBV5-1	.	TGCGCCAGCAGCTTGTCGTCGGCTAACACTGAAGCTTTCTTT	CASSLSSANTEAFF
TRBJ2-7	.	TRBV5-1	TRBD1	TGCGCCAGCAGCTTGACCAGGACAGGGGACTACGAGCAGTACTTC	CASSLTRTGDYEQYF
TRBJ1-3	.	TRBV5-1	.	TGCGCCAGCAGCGAAGCAGGGAGCTCTGGAAACACCATATATTTT	CASSEAGSSGNTIYF
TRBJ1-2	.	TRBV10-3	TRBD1	TGTGCCATCAGTGAGTCCAGGGGGGCCCGTGATGGCTACACCTTC	CAISESRGARDGYTF
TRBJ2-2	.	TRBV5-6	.	TGTGCCAGCAGCTGGCCCGCTTCGAACACCGGGGAGCTGTTTTTT	CASSWPASNTGELFF
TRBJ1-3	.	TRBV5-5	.	TGTGCCAGCAGCTTGATTTCTGGAAACACCATATATTTT	CASSLISGNTIYF
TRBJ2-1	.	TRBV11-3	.	TGTGCCAGCAGCTTAGCCCACGCCGCCTACAATGAGCAGTTCTTC	CASSLAHAAYNEQFF
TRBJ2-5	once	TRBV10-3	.	TGTGCCATCAGTGAGTCGACGGAGACCCAGTACTTC	CAISESTETQYF
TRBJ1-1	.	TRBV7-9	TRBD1	TGTGCCAGCAGCTTCCTGACAGGGACGAACACTGAAGCTTTCTTT	CASSFLTGTNTEAFF
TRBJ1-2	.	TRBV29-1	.	TGCAGCGTTGTGGCCTTCTATGGCTACACCTTC	CSVVAFYGYTF
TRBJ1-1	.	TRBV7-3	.	TGTGCCAGCAGTAAACAGGGTTTGAACACTGAAGCTTTCTTT	CASSKQGLNTEAFF
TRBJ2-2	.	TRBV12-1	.	TGTGCCAGCAGCTTTTACCCCGGGGAGCTGTTTTTT	CASSFYPGELFF
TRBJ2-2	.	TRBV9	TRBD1	TGTGCCAGCAGCGTGGGGACAGGGGGAGAGGGGGAGCTGTTTTTT	CASSVGTGGEGELFF
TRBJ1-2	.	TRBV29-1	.	TGCAGCGTTGAGTCTCCGACTTTATATGGCTACACCTTC	CSVESPTLYGYTF
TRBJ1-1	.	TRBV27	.	TGTGCCAGCAGCCACGGGAGGGACACTGAAGCTTTCTTT	CASSHGRDTEAFF
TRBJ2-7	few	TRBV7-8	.	TGTGCCAGCAGCTTATGGTACGAGCAGTACTTC	CASSLWYEQYF
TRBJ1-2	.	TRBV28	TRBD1	TGTGCCAGCAGTTTCGGGGACAGGGGGCACTATGGCTACACCTTC	CASSFGDRGHYGYTF
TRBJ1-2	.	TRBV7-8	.	TGTGCCAGCAGCCTATCCCCGGCGCGGACGAACTATGGCTACACCTTC	CASSLSPARTNYGYTF
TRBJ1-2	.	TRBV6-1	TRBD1	TGTGCCAGCAACCCCAGACAGGGGGCGCATGGCTACACCTTC	CASNPRQGAHGYTF
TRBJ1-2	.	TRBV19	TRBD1	TGTGCCAGTAGTCAAGTTTGGCCGGGACAGGCTCGTAACTATGGCTACACCTTC	CASSQVWPGQARNYGYTF
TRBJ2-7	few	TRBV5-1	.	TGCGCCAGCAGCTTGAGTGCGGGAAACTACGAGCAGTACTTC	CASSLSAGNYEQYF
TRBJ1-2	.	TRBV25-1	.	TGTGCCAGCCACGGGCCGTCCGGGACAACCTATGGCTACACCTTC	CASHGPSGTTYGYTF
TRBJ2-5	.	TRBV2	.	TGTGCCAGCAGTATACGCAGGGCGCAAGAGACCCAGTACTTC	CASSIRRAQETQYF
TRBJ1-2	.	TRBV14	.	TGTGCCAGCAGCCAAGATTTGGGACTCCGAGAGAGAACCTTC	CASSQDLGLRERTF
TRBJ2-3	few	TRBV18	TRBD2	TGTGCCAGCTCACCACCCGCGGGGGGACCCCAGTATTTT	CASSPPAGGPQYF
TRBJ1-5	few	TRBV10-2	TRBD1	TGCGCCAGCACAAGACAGGGATATCAGCCCCAGCATTTT	CASTRQGYQPQHF
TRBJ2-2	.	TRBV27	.	TGTGCCAGCGGAAAGCCCGGGGAGCTGTTTTTT	CASGKPGELFF
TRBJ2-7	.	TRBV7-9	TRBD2	TGTGCCAGCAGCTTTGGACTAGCGGGGACCTACGAGCAGTACTTC	CASSFGLAGTYEQYF
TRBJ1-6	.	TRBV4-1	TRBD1	TGCGCCAGCAGCCAACCGGGACAGGGGGCCCAACTCCACTTT	CASSQPGQGAQLHF
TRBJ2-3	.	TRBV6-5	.	TGTGCCAGCAGTTACCTCCTAGGGGGGACAGATACGCAGTATTTT	CASSYLLGGTDTQYF
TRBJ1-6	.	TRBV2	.	TGTGCCAGCACCCTGGGGAATTCACCCCTCCACTTT	CASTLGNSPLHF
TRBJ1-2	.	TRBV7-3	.	TGTGCCAGCGGACCGGACGAAGACTATGGCTACACCTTC	CASGPDEDYGYTF
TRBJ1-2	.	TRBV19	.	TGTGCCAGTAGTATCGGGTATATGGGAGGCTACACCTTC	CASSIGYMGGYTF